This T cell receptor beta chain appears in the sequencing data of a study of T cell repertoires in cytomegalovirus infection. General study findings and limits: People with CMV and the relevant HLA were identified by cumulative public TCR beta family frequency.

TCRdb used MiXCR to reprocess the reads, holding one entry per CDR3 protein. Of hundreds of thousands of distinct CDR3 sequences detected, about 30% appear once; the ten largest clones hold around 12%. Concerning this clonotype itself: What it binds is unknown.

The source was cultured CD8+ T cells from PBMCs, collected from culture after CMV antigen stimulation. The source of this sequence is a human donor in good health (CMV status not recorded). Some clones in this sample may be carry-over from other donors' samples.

In DNA, the CDR3 is TGTGCCAGCAGTTTCCCGGACAGGGTCGTGTCAGATACGCAGTATTTT. This gives the protein CASSFPDRVVSDTQYF. The rearrangement links TRBV12-3 or TRBV12-4 to TRBJ2-3, with TRBD1 matching over 8 bases. CDR3 length: 16 residues. J gave up 4 bases and V 3 bases, and 9 bases lay outside the gene matches.